This T cell receptor beta chain was sequenced in a study of T-cell memory formation after mild COVID-19. Study details: Across donors, TCR clusters were largely donor specific.

From 5'RACE with constant-segment primers came TCR alpha and TCR beta cDNA libraries that carried sample barcodes and UMIs. TCRdb passed the 5' RACE reads through MiXCR, listing each CDR3 protein once. The sample lists almost 250,000 distinct CDR3 sequences, approximately 15% seen once, with more than 2% in the top ten. CDR3 size: 15 residues. Per germline, CDR1 LGHNA and CDR2 YNFKEQ. With 0 bases removed from V and 9 bases from J, the gap between germline ends came to 14 bases. Sequencing was performed on PBMCs or a T cell subset sorted from them (not recorded which). The chain joins TRBV4-2 to TRBJ1-4; maybe TRBD1 (5 bases). The receptor comes from an adult woman who had mild COVID-19 (a few samples of this study predate the infection). Cell type and time point are not known. CDR3 in DNA: TGTGCCAGCAGCCAAGAAGCAGGACAAATGAAAAAACTGTTTTTT. Translating gives CASSQEAGQMKKLFF.